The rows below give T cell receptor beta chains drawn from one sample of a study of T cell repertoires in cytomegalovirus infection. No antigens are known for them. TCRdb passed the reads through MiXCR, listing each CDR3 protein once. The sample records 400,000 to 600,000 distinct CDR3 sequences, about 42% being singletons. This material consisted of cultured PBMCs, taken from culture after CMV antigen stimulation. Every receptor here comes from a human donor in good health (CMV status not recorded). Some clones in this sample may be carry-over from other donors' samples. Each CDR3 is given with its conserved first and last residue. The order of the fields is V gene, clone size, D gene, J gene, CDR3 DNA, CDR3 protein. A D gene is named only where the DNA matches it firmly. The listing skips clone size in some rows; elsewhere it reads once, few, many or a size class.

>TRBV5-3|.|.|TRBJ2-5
TGTGCCAGCAGCTCCTACGGAAGGTACCAAGAGACCCAGTACTTC
CASSSYGRYQETQYF
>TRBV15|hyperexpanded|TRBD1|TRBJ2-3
TGTGCCACCAGCAGAGATCTGGGACAGGGGGCACCTAGCACAGATACGCAGTATTTT
CATSRDLGQGAPSTDTQYF
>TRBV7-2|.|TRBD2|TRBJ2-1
TGTGCCAGCAGCTTCCCTCTAGCGGGAGGGAACAATGAGCAGTTCTTC
CASSFPLAGGNNEQFF
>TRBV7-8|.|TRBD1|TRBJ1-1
TGTGCCAGCAGCCAGAGACAGGGGGGGAACACTGAAGCTTTCTTT
CASSQRQGGNTEAFF
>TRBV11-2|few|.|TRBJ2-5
TGTGCCAGCAGCTCCACCTCGCAAGAGACCCAGTACTTC
CASSSTSQETQYF
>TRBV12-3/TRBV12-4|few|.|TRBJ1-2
TGTGCCAGCAGTTTATATCGGGGTCTAACGACTAACTATGGCTACACCTTC
CASSLYRGLTTNYGYTF
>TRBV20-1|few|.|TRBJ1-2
TGCAGTGCTCATTACACCTTTTATGGCTACACCTTC
CSAHYTFYGYTF
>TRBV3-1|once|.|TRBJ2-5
TGTGCCAGCAGCCCGGAGACCCAAGAGACCCAGTACTTC
CASSPETQETQYF
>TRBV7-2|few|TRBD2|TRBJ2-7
TGTGCCAGCAGCTTAGTCCTAGCGGGAGGGTCCTACGAGCAGTACTTC
CASSLVLAGGSYEQYF
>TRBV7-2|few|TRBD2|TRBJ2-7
TGTGCCAGCAGTTCTATAGCGGGGGTCGGCGAGCAGTACTTC
CASSSIAGVGEQYF
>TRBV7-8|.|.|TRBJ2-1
TGTGCCAGCAGCTTAGTCCGGACAGTTGTCCCCCAACGTGGTGAGCAGTTCTTC
CASSLVRTVVPQRGEQFF
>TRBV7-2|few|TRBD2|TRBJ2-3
TGTGCCAGCAGCTTACGGTTGGGTAGCGGGACCCTTCTGGATACGCAGTATTTT
CASSLRLGSGTLLDTQYF
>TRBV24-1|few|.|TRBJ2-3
TGTGCCACCAGTGAGGTGGGCCTGCGAACGCAGTATTTT
CATSEVGLRTQYF
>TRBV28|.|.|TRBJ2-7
TGTGCCAGCAGTTTTCCGGGACCCCCGTCCTACGAGCAGTACTTC
CASSFPGPPSYEQYF